A selection of T cell receptor beta chains follows, all from one sample in a study of shared clonotypes between healthy human individuals. Only in-frame clones appear in the TCRdb table, and some are missing; sequencing was by immunoSEQ multiplex PCR. The data show 2 million to 2.5 million clones, with approximately 95% seen just once and 0.13% held by the top ten. The sequencing input was naive CD4+ T cells sorted from blood. These receptors were obtained from a man in his late teens or twenties in good health. CDR3s include the opening cysteine and the closing phenylalanine or tryptophan. The D gene is left open where the match is weak. Clone size, where shown, is once, few, many, or a class for clones that have expanded.

d_gene: -
v_gene: TRBV7-9
abundance: once
j_gene: TRBJ1-6
CDR3nt: TGTGCCAGCGACGGGGTTCTGATCGATGGTTCACCCCTCCACTTT
CDR3aa: CASDGVLIDGSPLHF

d_gene: TRBD2
v_gene: TRBV19
abundance: -
j_gene: TRBJ2-3
CDR3nt: TGTGCCAGTACAACTAGCGGGGGGAGTACAGATACGCAGTATTTT
CDR3aa: CASTTSGGSTDTQYF

d_gene: -
v_gene: TRBV12-5
abundance: -
j_gene: TRBJ2-7
CDR3nt: TGTGCTAGTGGTTTGGTAAGTTATCCAGGGATCCCCTACGAGCAGTACTTC
CDR3aa: CASGLVSYPGIPYEQYF

d_gene: -
v_gene: TRBV4-3
abundance: -
j_gene: TRBJ2-1
CDR3nt: TGCGCCAGCAGCCAAGATCTGCTTTACAATGAGCAGTTCTTC
CDR3aa: CASSQDLLYNEQFF

d_gene: -
v_gene: TRBV7-9
abundance: -
j_gene: TRBJ1-3
CDR3nt: TGTGCCACCCGGGGACTTACTGGAAACACCATATATTTT
CDR3aa: CATRGLTGNTIYF

d_gene: TRBD2
v_gene: TRBV10-3
abundance: -
j_gene: TRBJ2-1
CDR3nt: TGTGCCATCAGTGAGTCCTTAGCGGGAGCCGGCTACAATGAGCAGTTCTTC
CDR3aa: CAISESLAGAGYNEQFF

d_gene: -
v_gene: TRBV4-1
abundance: -
j_gene: TRBJ2-5
CDR3nt: TGCGCCAGCAGCCCACCGGACAGTCCAGAGACCCAGTACTTC
CDR3aa: CASSPPDSPETQYF

d_gene: -
v_gene: TRBV7-2
abundance: -
j_gene: TRBJ2-5
CDR3nt: TGTGCCAGCAGCTTATCCGGTGACTCAGGGTTGAAGACCCAGTACTTC
CDR3aa: CASSLSGDSGLKTQYF

d_gene: TRBD1
v_gene: TRBV5-6
abundance: -
j_gene: TRBJ1-5
CDR3nt: TGTGCCAGCAGCTTGGGGGACAGGATCAATCAGCCCCAGCATTTT
CDR3aa: CASSLGDRINQPQHF

d_gene: -
v_gene: TRBV7-2
abundance: -
j_gene: TRBJ1-4
CDR3nt: TGTGCCAGCAGCCGTATAGCCAGCTCCTCTAATGAAAAACTGTTTTTT
CDR3aa: CASSRIASSSNEKLFF

d_gene: -
v_gene: TRBV15
abundance: -
j_gene: TRBJ1-2
CDR3nt: TGTGCCACCAGCAGAGACCGAGGCCAGGTCGGTGGCTACACCTTC
CDR3aa: CATSRDRGQVGGYTF

d_gene: -
v_gene: TRBV10-1
abundance: -
j_gene: TRBJ2-1
CDR3nt: TGCGCCAGCAGCCTAGGACTTTTGGGCGGGAATGAGCAGTTCTTC
CDR3aa: CASSLGLLGGNEQFF

d_gene: -
v_gene: TRBV6-6
abundance: -
j_gene: TRBJ1-2
CDR3nt: TGCGCCAGCAGCACAGGGTCGCGCTATGGCTACACCTTC
CDR3aa: CASSTGSRYGYTF

d_gene: -
v_gene: TRBV6-5
abundance: -
j_gene: TRBJ1-6
CDR3nt: TGTGCCAGCAGATACGTGAACTCACCCCTCCACTTT
CDR3aa: CASRYVNSPLHF

d_gene: -
v_gene: TRBV9
abundance: -
j_gene: TRBJ2-1
CDR3nt: TGTGCCAGCAGCGCCGGACCACAGCAGTTCTTC
CDR3aa: CASSAGPQQFF

d_gene: TRBD2
v_gene: TRBV30
abundance: -
j_gene: TRBJ2-2
CDR3nt: TGTGCCTGGAGGTATTTTGATGGTGCGGGAGGGCCTGCCGGGGAGCTGTTTTTT
CDR3aa: CAWRYFDGAGGPAGELFF

d_gene: TRBD1
v_gene: TRBV5-6
abundance: -
j_gene: TRBJ2-7
CDR3nt: TGTGCCAGCAGGGACAGGGGGTTGTTTGAGCAGTACTTC
CDR3aa: CASRDRGLFEQYF

d_gene: -
v_gene: TRBV7-2
abundance: -
j_gene: TRBJ2-1
CDR3nt: TGTGCCAGCAGCCCTCAGGCGGGATTTCAGGATGAGCAGTTCTTC
CDR3aa: CASSPQAGFQDEQFF

d_gene: TRBD1
v_gene: TRBV7-2
abundance: once
j_gene: TRBJ1-6
CDR3nt: TGTGCCAGCAGCTGGACAGGGGGCTACAATTCACCCCTCCACTTT
CDR3aa: CASSWTGGYNSPLHF

d_gene: TRBD2
v_gene: TRBV7-9
abundance: -
j_gene: TRBJ2-7
CDR3nt: TGTGCCAGCAGCTCCGCGGGAGGGCGGTACGAGCAGTACTTC
CDR3aa: CASSSAGGRYEQYF

d_gene: TRBD1
v_gene: TRBV19
abundance: few
j_gene: TRBJ1-5
CDR3nt: TGTGCCAGTAGTATGGGGACAGGGAATCAGCCCCAGCATTTT
CDR3aa: CASSMGTGNQPQHF

d_gene: -
v_gene: TRBV4-1
abundance: -
j_gene: TRBJ2-7
CDR3nt: TGCGCCAGCAGCCAGTTTAACAGGCCAGGAAGGGCCTACGAGCAGTACTTC
CDR3aa: CASSQFNRPGRAYEQYF

d_gene: -
v_gene: TRBV2
abundance: -
j_gene: TRBJ2-5
CDR3nt: TGTGCCAGCCGCCTTGTCCAGGGGGAGACCCAGTACTTC
CDR3aa: CASRLVQGETQYF

d_gene: -
v_gene: TRBV7-2
abundance: -
j_gene: TRBJ1-1
CDR3nt: TGTGCCAGCAGCTTAGGACAGCAGAACACTGAAGCTTTCTTT
CDR3aa: CASSLGQQNTEAFF

d_gene: -
v_gene: TRBV6-5
abundance: -
j_gene: TRBJ1-5
CDR3nt: TGTGCCAGCATGGAGAAGGGCTCTTCTCAGCCCCAGCATTTT
CDR3aa: CASMEKGSSQPQHF

d_gene: -
v_gene: TRBV7-9
abundance: -
j_gene: TRBJ2-7
CDR3nt: TGTGCCAGCAGCCCTCCACCCAACCTTGGCAGGTCAGACCCCTACGAGCAGTACTTC
CDR3aa: CASSPPPNLGRSDPYEQYF

d_gene: TRBD1
v_gene: TRBV6-6
abundance: -
j_gene: TRBJ2-7
CDR3nt: TGTGCCAGCAGGCCGGGACAGGGTTCCGCCTACGAGCAGTACTTC
CDR3aa: CASRPGQGSAYEQYF

d_gene: TRBD1
v_gene: TRBV30
abundance: -
j_gene: TRBJ1-2
CDR3nt: TGTGCCTGGAGTGTACAGACAGGGTCGAAAGGCTACACCTTC
CDR3aa: CAWSVQTGSKGYTF

d_gene: -
v_gene: TRBV6-5
abundance: -
j_gene: TRBJ2-1
CDR3nt: TGTGCCAGCAGCAACTCCGGGGCAGGATACAATGAGCAGTTCTTC
CDR3aa: CASSNSGAGYNEQFF

d_gene: TRBD1
v_gene: TRBV6-6
abundance: once
j_gene: TRBJ2-7
CDR3nt: TGTGCCAGCAGTTACGGGGGACAGGGGTCCTCCTACGAGCAGTACTTC
CDR3aa: CASSYGGQGSSYEQYF

d_gene: -
v_gene: TRBV7-2
abundance: -
j_gene: TRBJ1-2
CDR3nt: TGTGCCAGCAGCTTAGATAGAGGTGGCCATGGCTACACCTTC
CDR3aa: CASSLDRGGHGYTF

d_gene: TRBD2
v_gene: TRBV30
abundance: -
j_gene: TRBJ2-4
CDR3nt: TGTGCCTGGAAGGGACTAGCGGGAGGGCCGGGAAACATTCAGTACTTC
CDR3aa: CAWKGLAGGPGNIQYF

d_gene: -
v_gene: TRBV20-1
abundance: -
j_gene: TRBJ2-7
CDR3nt: TGCAGTGTGAGTCTCTCCTACGAGCAGTACTTC
CDR3aa: CSVSLSYEQYF

d_gene: -
v_gene: TRBV5-1
abundance: -
j_gene: TRBJ1-2
CDR3nt: TGCGCCAGCAGCCAAGAGGGGTACTATGGCTACACCTTC
CDR3aa: CASSQEGYYGYTF

d_gene: TRBD1
v_gene: TRBV6-5
abundance: -
j_gene: TRBJ1-2
CDR3nt: TGTGCCAGCAGCAGGACAGGGGACGGCTACACCTTC
CDR3aa: CASSRTGDGYTF

d_gene: TRBD2
v_gene: TRBV2
abundance: -
j_gene: TRBJ2-3
CDR3nt: TGTGCCAGCAGTCCGGGACTAGCGGGCCCACAAGATACGCAGTATTTT
CDR3aa: CASSPGLAGPQDTQYF

d_gene: TRBD2
v_gene: TRBV28
abundance: -
j_gene: TRBJ2-1
CDR3nt: TGTGCCAGCAAAGAAGCGGGACTAGCGGGGGACCACAATGAGCAGTTCTTC
CDR3aa: CASKEAGLAGDHNEQFF

d_gene: -
v_gene: TRBV6-1
abundance: few
j_gene: TRBJ1-2
CDR3nt: TGTGCCAGCAGTGAGGGGGTATATGGCTACACCTTC
CDR3aa: CASSEGVYGYTF

d_gene: TRBD2
v_gene: TRBV7-9
abundance: -
j_gene: TRBJ2-5
CDR3nt: TGTGCCAGCAGCTTAGGGGTCCCGGGAGGGCAAGAGACCCAGTACTTC
CDR3aa: CASSLGVPGGQETQYF

d_gene: -
v_gene: TRBV9
abundance: -
j_gene: TRBJ2-7
CDR3nt: TGTGCCAGCAGCGTAGGGGAGGACACTCGTCACTCCTACGAGCAGTACTTC
CDR3aa: CASSVGEDTRHSYEQYF

d_gene: -
v_gene: TRBV14
abundance: -
j_gene: TRBJ1-2
CDR3nt: TGTGCCAGCAGCCAAGTCCGGGGCGCCCGATATGGCTACACCTTC
CDR3aa: CASSQVRGARYGYTF